Listed below are T cell receptor beta chains from one sample, sequenced in a study of shared clonotypes between healthy human individuals. The protocol was immunoSEQ multiplex PCR, while the TCRdb copy is restricted to in-frame clones and leaves out a portion. The data show fewer than 2.5 million clones, with under 95% seen just once and around 0.4% held by the top ten. Sequencing was done on a sample of naive CD4+ T cells from PBMCs. These receptors came from a young man in good health. Some clones in this sample may be carry-over from other donors' samples. CDR3s include the opening cysteine and the closing phenylalanine or tryptophan. Fields, in order: J gene, clone size, V gene, D gene, CDR3 DNA, CDR3 protein. The D gene is left open where the match is weak. Rows give clone size only sometimes, using once, few, many, or a class for an expanded clone.

TRBJ2-1 NA TRBV5-1 NA TGCGCCAGCAGCTTGGCGGCGGGCATGTGGAATGAGCAGTTCTTC CASSLAAGMWNEQFF
TRBJ2-7 NA TRBV5-1 TRBD2 TGCGCCAGCAGCCCCCGGGGGGGATCTGGGGGGAGAACTCCCTACGAGCAGTACTTC CASSPRGGSGGRTPYEQYF
TRBJ1-4 NA TRBV30 NA TGTGCCTGGGAGGGGTTGGGACTAAATGAAAAACTGTTTTTT CAWEGLGLNEKLFF
TRBJ2-5 NA TRBV6-1 NA TGTGCCAGCAGTGAAAACGGGGGCCGGGAGACCCAGTACTTC CASSENGGRETQYF
TRBJ1-2 NA TRBV27 TRBD1 TGTGCCAGCAGTTGGGGGACAGGGGGTCTCTATGGCTACACCTTC CASSWGTGGLYGYTF
TRBJ2-7 NA TRBV14 NA TGTGCCAGCGGGAAGGGTACCTACGAGCAGTACTTC CASGKGTYEQYF
TRBJ1-5 few TRBV30 TRBD1 TGTGCCTGGGATACAGGGGTAACGCAGCCCCAGCATTTT CAWDTGVTQPQHF
TRBJ2-3 NA TRBV7-9 NA TGTGCCAGCAGCTTAGTGGGCTGGGATACGCAGTATTTT CASSLVGWDTQYF
TRBJ2-2 NA TRBV5-1 TRBD1 TGCGCCAGCAGCTGGAGAAGACAGGGGATCTGGTCCGGGGAGCTGTTTTTT CASSWRRQGIWSGELFF
TRBJ2-3 NA TRBV27 NA TGTGCCAGCCGGGTGGGGTACGAGGATCCAGATACGCAGTATTTT CASRVGYEDPDTQYF
TRBJ2-2 NA TRBV4-3 NA TGCGCCAGCAGCCAACTCTTGAACACCGGGGAGCTGTTTTTT CASSQLLNTGELFF
TRBJ1-2 NA TRBV6-5 TRBD1 TGTGCCAGCGCCGGGCAGGGACAGGGATCCTATGGCTACACCTTC CASAGQGQGSYGYTF
TRBJ1-2 NA TRBV4-2 NA TGTGCCAGCAGCCAAGATCGGGGCAGCCGTGGTAACTATGGCTACACCTTC CASSQDRGSRGNYGYTF
TRBJ2-7 NA TRBV5-1 TRBD1 TGCGCCAGCAGTTCCGGGACAGGGGTAACCTACGAGCAGTACTTC CASSSGTGVTYEQYF
TRBJ1-3 NA TRBV7-2 NA TGTGCCAGCAGCTTAGTTCTCTCTGGAAACACCATATATTTT CASSLVLSGNTIYF
TRBJ2-7 NA TRBV2 NA TGTGCCAGCAGTGATTCATGGGCCAAGGCCTACGAGCAGTACTTC CASSDSWAKAYEQYF
TRBJ1-1 NA TRBV7-8 NA TGTGCCAGCAGCTTACGGGGTGAAGCTTTCTTT CASSLRGEAFF
TRBJ2-7 once TRBV28 TRBD2 TGTGCCAGCACTAGCGGGGCCCGCTACGAGCAGTACTTC CASTSGARYEQYF
TRBJ1-5 NA TRBV5-5 NA TGTGCCAGCAGGGGAACGGATAGCAATCAGCCCCAGCATTTT CASRGTDSNQPQHF
TRBJ2-3 once TRBV9 NA TGTGCCAGCAGCGTAGAAAATAACAGGGTCACAGATACGCAGTATTTT CASSVENNRVTDTQYF
TRBJ2-5 NA TRBV5-4 NA TGTGCCAGCAGCTTAGTAGCGGAAGAGACCCAGTACTTC CASSLVAEETQYF
TRBJ1-1 NA TRBV29-1 NA TGCAGCGTTGTAAGGGTAGGAAACACTGAAGCTTTCTTT CSVVRVGNTEAFF
TRBJ2-2 NA TRBV4-2 NA TGTGCCAGCAGCGATTTTTTGGACACCGGGGAGCTGTTTTTT CASSDFLDTGELFF
TRBJ1-1 NA TRBV6-1 NA TGTGCCGTCCTAGGGTTTGTCTCTGAAGCTTTCTTT CAVLGFVSEAFF
TRBJ2-1 NA TRBV5-1 NA TGCGCCAGCAGCTTGGGGACCATCTACAATGAGCAGTTCTTC CASSLGTIYNEQFF
TRBJ1-6 NA TRBV5-1 NA TGCGCCAGCAGCTTGACCGGGACAACCCCTTTCGGCCTCCACTTT CASSLTGTTPFGLHF
TRBJ2-1 NA TRBV5-6 NA TGTGCCAGCAGCTTGGCCGCAGGGGTCCCCTACAATGAGCAGTTCTTC CASSLAAGVPYNEQFF
TRBJ2-2 NA TRBV5-4 NA TGTGCCAGCAGCTTCGGCGGGCAGGGGGAGGCGACCGGGGAGCTGTTTTTT CASSFGGQGEATGELFF
TRBJ1-1 once TRBV7-2 NA TGTGCCAGCAGCTTAGGGTGGGGCGGATTGAACACTGAAGCTTTCTTT CASSLGWGGLNTEAFF
TRBJ2-2 NA TRBV4-1 NA TGCGCCAGCAGCCTCCAGGGTGAGCGGAACACCGGGGAGCTGTTTTTT CASSLQGERNTGELFF
TRBJ2-2 NA TRBV7-2 TRBD1 TGTGCCAGCAGCGTCCAGGGGGTCGGCGGGGAGCTGTTTTTT CASSVQGVGGELFF
TRBJ2-1 NA TRBV5-6 TRBD1 TGTGCCAGCTCGGGGCAGGGGGCGCCTTGGAATGAGCAGTTCTTC CASSGQGAPWNEQFF
TRBJ2-7 NA TRBV14 TRBD2 TGTGCCAGCAGCCTGGGACTAGCGGACCTTTACGAGCAGTACTTC CASSLGLADLYEQYF
TRBJ2-2 NA TRBV6-1 NA TGTGCCAGCAGTGAATTGGGGGGAACCGGGGAGCTGTTTTTT CASSELGGTGELFF
TRBJ2-2 few TRBV5-1 TRBD2 TGCGCCAGCACTCCTTTAGCGGGAACCGGGGAGCTGTTTTTT CASTPLAGTGELFF
TRBJ2-7 NA TRBV18 TRBD2 TGTGCCAGCTCGCGCGTACTAGCGGGGTTCTACGAGCAGTACTTC CASSRVLAGFYEQYF
TRBJ1-1 NA TRBV15 NA TGTGCCACCAGCAGGCAGTTGAACACTGAAGCTTTCTTT CATSRQLNTEAFF
TRBJ2-7 NA TRBV30 TRBD1 TGTGCCTGGAGTGTACGCGGGACAGGGACCTACGAGCAGTACTTC CAWSVRGTGTYEQYF
TRBJ2-1 NA TRBV2 NA TGTGCCAGCAAATGGCAGGGATTCTACAATGAGCAGTTCTTC CASKWQGFYNEQFF
TRBJ1-4 NA TRBV28 TRBD1 TGTGCCAGCAACAGGGGAGGGGAAAAACTGTTTTTT CASNRGGEKLFF
TRBJ2-3 NA TRBV11-1 NA TGTGCCAGCAGCCCCGAAGACACAGATACGCAGTATTTT CASSPEDTDTQYF